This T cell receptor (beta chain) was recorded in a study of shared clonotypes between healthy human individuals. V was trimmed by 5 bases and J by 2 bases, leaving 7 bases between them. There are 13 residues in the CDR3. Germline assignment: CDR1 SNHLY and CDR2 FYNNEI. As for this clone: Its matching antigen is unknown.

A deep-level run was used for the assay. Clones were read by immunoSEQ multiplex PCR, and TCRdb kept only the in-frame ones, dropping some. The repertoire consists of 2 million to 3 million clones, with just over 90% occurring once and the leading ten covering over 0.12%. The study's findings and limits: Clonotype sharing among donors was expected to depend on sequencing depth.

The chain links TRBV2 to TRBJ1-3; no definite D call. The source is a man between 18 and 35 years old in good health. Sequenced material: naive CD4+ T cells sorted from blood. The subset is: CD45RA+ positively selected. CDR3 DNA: TGTGCCAGCAGTCCGAACGCTGGAAACACCATATATTTT. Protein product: CASSPNAGNTIYF.